The 30 T cell receptor beta chains in this list originate from one sample, sequenced in a study of blood T cells in healthy people across ages. A J-beta primer mix and a sample-barcoded 5' primer were used in a second PCR of about 7 to 12 cycles. TCRdb re-analysed the 5' RACE reads in MiXCR, keeping a single row per CDR3 protein. The sample yields hundreds of thousands of distinct CDR3 sequences, around two fifths seen once. Sequencing was done on a sample of blood. The receptor source for this set is a man older than 75 in good health.

This clonotype occurred a few times. The V gene is TRBV4-2, the J gene TRBJ2-5; maybe TRBD2 (6 bases). V shed 1 base and J shed 10 bases, with 19 bases lying between them. The germline CDR1 and CDR2 sequences are LGHNA and YNFKEQ. CDR3 length equals 15 residues. CDR3 in DNA: TGTGCCAGCAGCCAAGGATCTAGCGAGGGAGACGGCCAGTACTTC. It encodes CASSQGSSEGDGQYF.

This clonotype was counted at least ten times. V and J are TRBV29-1 and TRBJ1-1, with D hard to call. Germline V gene data show CDR1 as SQVTM and CDR2 as ANQGSEA. This CDR3 comprises 14 residues. Deletions cut 3 bases from V and 1 base from J, with 12 bases between. The CDR3 loop is CSVEKHRQNTEAFF. The CDR3 DNA reads as TGCAGCGTTGAGAAGCACAGACAGAACACTGAAGCTTTCTTT.

The CDR3 region is CASSYTTGTDNEQFF. The CDR3, as DNA: TGTGCCAGCAGTTACACGACAGGTACGGACAATGAGCAGTTCTTC. The rearrangement links TRBV6-5 to TRBJ2-1; TRBD1 is a possible D gene (6 bases). This CDR3 contains 15 residues. CDR1 MNHEY and CDR2 SVGAGI come from the germline V gene. V was clipped by 2 bases and J by 5 bases, with 13 bases between them.

This clonotype was counted between two and nine times. The rearrangement uses TRBV6-5 and TRBJ1-2; 9 bases fit TRBD1. The trim removed 2 bases at V and 4 bases at J, leaving 11 bases unmatched. The CDR3 has 17 residues. The germline CDR1 and CDR2 sequences are MNHEY and SVGAGI. The CDR3 sequence is CASSYPRTGESGYGYTF. CDR3 nucleotides: TGTGCCAGCAGTTACCCCAGGACAGGGGAAAGTGGCTATGGCTACACCTTC.

The chain has TRBV18 and TRBJ2-7; D is unclear. V shed 6 bases and J shed 7 bases, with 25 bases lying between them. This CDR3 is built from 16 residues. Germline V gene sequence: CDR1 KGHSH, CDR2 LQKENI. In nucleotides, the CDR3 is TGTGCCAGCTCTCGGACGGTCGACCTGCTTGGCAATGAGCAGTACTTC. Its translation is CASSRTVDLLGNEQYF. Based on the CDR3 plus reference TRBV18 and TRBJ2-7, the full variable domain is NAGVMQNPRHLVRRRGQEARLRCSPMKGHSHVYWYRQLPEEGLKFMVYLQKENIIDESGMPKERFSAEFPKEGPSILRIQQVVRGDSAAYFCASSRTVDLLGNEQYFGPGTRLTVT.

This clonotype was observed a handful of times. V and J are TRBV6-4 and TRBJ2-1; TRBD2 agrees at 12 bases. J gave up 9 bases and V 4 bases, and 7 bases lay outside the gene matches. The CDR3 runs 15 residues. The germline CDR1 and CDR2 sequences are MRHNA and SNTAGT. CDR3 sequence: CASSVTTSGGLEQFF. CDR3 sequence (DNA): TGTGCCAGCAGTGTCACGACTAGCGGGGGTCTTGAGCAGTTCTTC.

In its sample, this clonotype was seen many times. The rearrangement links TRBV6-2 or TRBV6-3 to TRBJ2-6, with 7 bases lining up with TRBD1. The trim removed 6 bases at V and 0 bases at J, leaving 11 bases unmatched. This CDR3 spans 18 amino acids. Per the germline V gene, CDR1 is MNHEY and CDR2 is SVGEGT. CDR3 nucleotide sequence: TGTGCCAGCAGCCCCCGACAGGGAGAGGGCTCTGGGGCCAACGTCCTGACTTTC. This codes for CASSPRQGEGSGANVLTF.

The rearrangement joins TRBV29-1 to TRBJ1-1; TRBD1 aligns across 7 bases. This CDR3 spans 15 amino acids. Germline V lookup: CDR1 SQVTM, CDR2 ANQGSEA. V was clipped by 7 bases and J by 0 bases; unmatched bases: 11. CDR3 in DNA: TGCAGCGCCGAGGGGCAGGGGGGTTTGAACACTGAAGCTTTCTTT. Translation: CSAEGQGGLNTEAFF.

This clonotype was counted only a few times. The V gene is TRBV4-3, the J gene TRBJ2-3; 11 bases match TRBD2. Germline trimming cut 5 bases from V and 1 base from J; bases unmatched to any gene: 11. The CDR3 runs to 18 residues. Germline V gene lookup returns CDR1 LGHNA and CDR2 YSLEER. In DNA, the CDR3 is TGCGCCAGCAGCAGACCGGGACTAGCGGCAGGTGGCACAGATACGCAGTATTTT. Protein: CASSRPGLAAGGTDTQYF.

This clonotype has more than one count but fewer than ten. The chain has TRBV28 and TRBJ2-5; 9 bases line up with TRBD1. With 7 bases clipped from V and 4 bases from J, the junction kept 10 bases outside the gene matches. Germline V gives CDR1 MDHEN, CDR2 SYDVKM. The CDR3 is 15 residues long. CDR3 in DNA: TGTGCCAGCACCGCGGACAGGGGCAGCATAGAGACCCAGTACTTC. Amino acids: CASTADRGSIETQYF. The full variable domain, in which reference TRBV28 and TRBJ2-5 provide the parts outside the CDR3, is DVKVTQSSRYLVKRTGEKVFLECVQDMDHENMFWYRQDPGLGLRLIYFSYDVKMKEKGDIPEGYSVSREKKERFSLILESASTNQTSMYLCASTADRGSIETQYFGPGTRLLVL.

This clonotype turned up a few times. The chain links TRBV7-9 to TRBJ2-7; 10 nucleotides align to TRBD1. Germline-derived CDR1 and CDR2 are SEHNR and FQNEAQ (reference sequence). The trim removed 5 bases at V and 2 bases at J, leaving 6 bases unmatched. The CDR3 covers 15 residues. The CDR3 DNA reads TGTGCCAGCAGCGCACGGGACAGGGGAGCCTACGAGCAGTACTTC. Protein product: CASSARDRGAYEQYF.

This chain uses TRBV7-9 with TRBJ2-3; D call uncertain. The CDR3 has 14 residues. The V end was cut by 5 bases, the J end by 4 bases, with 13 bases between. The germline CDR1 and CDR2 sequences are SEHNR and FQNEAQ (reference sequence). Here the CDR3 reads CASSQAARADTQYF. The CDR3 nucleotides are TGTGCCAGCAGCCAAGCCGCAAGAGCAGATACGCAGTATTTT.

This clonotype has at least ten counts. The chain carries TRBV20-1 and TRBJ1-3; no firm D call. V lost 4 bases to trimming and J lost 1 base, with 14 bases between them. The CDR3 is 15 residues long. The germline gives CDR1 DFQATT, CDR2 SNEGSKA (reference sequence). The CDR3, as DNA: TGCAGTGCTACGGACGTAGGCAGATCTGGAAACACCATATATTTT. It is translated as CSATDVGRSGNTIYF.

The rearrangement joins TRBV6-5 to TRBJ2-3; D is perhaps TRBD1 or TRBD2 (5 bases each). The CDR3 extends over 12 amino acids. Germline CDR1 reads MNHEY; CDR2 reads SVGAGI. Trimming took off 6 bases at V and 5 bases at J, with 9 bases between the two ends. CDR3 sequence (DNA): TGTGCCAGCAGCGGGACGGTAGATACGCAGTATTTT. This sequence encodes CASSGTVDTQYF.

The genes are TRBV6-1 and TRBJ2-5; unclear D gene. The CDR3 extends over 13 amino acids. Germline-derived CDR1 and CDR2 are MNHNS and SASEGT. Between the trimmed V and J ends, which lost 5 bases and 2 bases, there was a span of 9 bases. The CDR3: CASSNMGQETQYF. For the CDR3, the DNA is TGTGCCAGCAGTAACATGGGTCAAGAGACCCAGTACTTC.

This rearrangement joins TRBV3-1 to TRBJ2-7, with D unresolved. TRBJ2-5 matches the DNA end more closely, so the J call is doubtful. The CDR3 is made up of 15 amino acids. Germline assignment: CDR1 LGHDT and CDR2 YNNKEL (reference sequence). Here the CDR3 DNA reads TGTGCCAGCAGCCAACCCCCCGTCCCCCCGGAGACCCAGTACTTC. Encoded protein: CASSQPPVPPETQYF.

This clonotype showed up just a few times. CDR3 sequence reads: CSACGIAKNIQYF. As DNA, the CDR3 is TGCAGTGCCTGTGGGATAGCCAAAAACATTCAGTACTTC. This chain uses TRBV20-1 with TRBJ2-4, with D unresolved. With 6 bases removed from V and 0 bases from J, the gap between germline ends came to 9 bases. The CDR3 contains 13 residues. Per the germline V gene, CDR1 is DFQATT and CDR2 is SNEGSKA (reference sequence).

Worth noting for this clonotype: At one of its ends the junction is not consistent with the germline gene, which may arise from a read error. V and J are TRBV4-1 and TRBJ2-3, with TRBD1 matching over 9 bases. Germline V lookup: CDR1 MGHRA, CDR2 YSYEKL. The CDR3 sequence is 18 residues long. The CDR3 loop reads CASSQDSRDRAQADTQNF. The CDR3, as DNA: TGCGCCAGCAGCCAAGATTCAAGGGACAGGGCCCAGGCAGATACGCAGAATTTT.

This clonotype was counted many times. CDR3 protein: CSARNGGTDTQYF. CDR3 nucleotide sequence: TGCAGCGCCAGGAACGGCGGCACAGATACGCAGTATTTT. The J gene is TRBJ2-3, the V gene TRBV29-1; no clear D gene. V was cut by 7 bases and J by 1 base, with 12 bases left in between. The CDR3 sequence is 13 residues long. Per the germline V gene, CDR1 is SQVTM and CDR2 is ANQGSEA.

The sample holds a few counts of this clonotype. The chain uses TRBV19 and TRBJ1-4; 9 bases match TRBD1. Germline V gene lookup returns CDR1 LNHDA and CDR2 SQIVND (reference sequence). This CDR3 is 14 amino acids long. Unmatched junction bases numbered 8, after V lost 10 bases and J lost 5 bases. The CDR3 reads CATWDRVVNEKLFF. CDR3 in DNA: TGTGCCACCTGGGACAGGGTCGTCAATGAAAAACTGTTTTTT.

This clonotype was recorded only once. The chain joins TRBV5-1 to TRBJ2-5; 7 nucleotides agree with TRBD2. Gene TRBJ2-7 matches the end of the DNA better, so the J call may be wrong. The CDR3 covers 14 residues. Germline V gives CDR1 SGHRS, CDR2 YFSETQ. The CDR3 spells CASSPREAPYEQYF. The DNA for the CDR3 is TGCGCCAGCAGCCCTCGGGAGGCTCCCTACGAGCAGTACTTC.

The chain carries TRBV6-6 and TRBJ2-4, with 8 bases identical to TRBD1. The J call may be faulty, since TRBJ2-7 better matches the DNA end. This CDR3 has 14 residues. CDR1 MNHNY and CDR2 SVGAGI come from the germline V gene (reference sequence). The CDR3 nucleotides read TGTGCCGGGTCCCTATCCGGACAGGGCCACGAGCAGTACTTC. This encodes CAGSLSGQGHEQYF.

Here the CDR3 reads CASSNQGGNEQFF. Written as DNA, the CDR3 is TGTGCCAGCAGCAACCAGGGCGGGAATGAGCAGTTCTTC. This chain joins TRBV7-3 and TRBJ2-1, with D tentatively TRBD1 or TRBD2 (5 bases each). Germline lookup yields CDR1 SGHTA and CDR2 FQGTGA. The CDR3 sequence is 13 residues long. With 5 bases removed from V and 7 bases from J, the gap between germline ends came to 12 bases.

The genes are TRBV4-3 and TRBJ2-3, with 9 positions matching TRBD1. This CDR3 has 16 residues. CDR1 and CDR2 (germline): LGHNA, YSLEER. V was clipped by 4 bases and J by 4 bases; unmatched bases: 9. In nucleotides, the CDR3 is TGCGCCAGCAGCCTAGGAGGGACAGGGACCGCAGATACGCAGTATTTT. Its protein is CASSLGGTGTADTQYF.

This rearrangement joins TRBV5-6 to TRBJ2-5; D is unclear. This CDR3 region has 13 residues. V was pared by 6 bases and J by 4 bases, with 13 bases between. The germline V gene encodes CDR1 SGHDT and CDR2 YYEEEE. For the CDR3, the DNA is TGTGCCAGCACCTTAGCACACGGAGAGACCCAGTACTTC. Translated: CASTLAHGETQYF.

On this clonotype: Germline is not matched at one junction end, which may reflect a read error. The chain has TRBV7-9 and TRBJ2-7, with 7 bases that match TRBD2. This CDR3 region has 13 residues. Germline CDR1 and CDR2: SEHNR and FQNEAQ (reference sequence). CDR3 sequence reads: CASGFGGGYEQYF. As DNA, the CDR3 is TGTGCCAGCGGCTTCGGCGGGGGCTACGAGCAGTACTTC.

This chain joins TRBV7-3 and TRBJ1-1; 12 bases fit TRBD1. This CDR3 is built from 16 residues. The trim removed 3 bases at V and 5 bases at J, leaving 7 bases unmatched. The germline V gene has CDR1 SGHTA and CDR2 FQGTGA. Here the CDR3 DNA reads TGTGCCAGCAGCTTTGCACCGGGACAGGGGGCGACTGAAGCTTTCTTT. Encoded protein: CASSFAPGQGATEAFF.

In its sample, this clonotype was seen a few times. The J gene is TRBJ2-5, the V gene TRBV11-2; possible D gene TRBD2, 7 bases. The tail of the sequence fits TRBJ2-7 better, so the J call may be wrong. Per the germline V gene, CDR1 is SGHAT and CDR2 is FQNNGV. The CDR3 has 16 residues. CDR3 protein: CASSSSQGSGGHEQYF. In DNA, the CDR3 is TGTGCCAGCAGCTCCTCTCAGGGGTCGGGGGGCCACGAGCAGTACTTC.

In this sample, this clonotype turned up a few times. The V call is TRBV5-6, the J call TRBJ2-7; D possibly corresponds to TRBD1 (5 bases). Trimming pared 0 bases from V and 3 bases from J, leaving 10 bases between. The length of the CDR3 is 14 residues. The germline V gene has CDR1 SGHDT and CDR2 YYEEEE. The CDR3 spells CASSLATTDYEQYF. The CDR3 DNA sequence: TGTGCCAGCAGCTTGGCCACGACAGACTACGAGCAGTACTTC.

The chain links TRBV27 to TRBJ2-1, with a weak D call TRBD1 (6 bases). The germline V and J ends were trimmed by 8 bases and 0 bases, with 14 bases remaining between them. The CDR3 contains 15 residues. Germline V gives CDR1 MNHEY, CDR2 SMNVEV (reference sequence). CDR3 protein: CASDTGRSSYNEQFF. The CDR3 DNA reads as TGTGCCAGCGATACAGGGAGAAGCTCCTACAATGAGCAGTTCTTC.